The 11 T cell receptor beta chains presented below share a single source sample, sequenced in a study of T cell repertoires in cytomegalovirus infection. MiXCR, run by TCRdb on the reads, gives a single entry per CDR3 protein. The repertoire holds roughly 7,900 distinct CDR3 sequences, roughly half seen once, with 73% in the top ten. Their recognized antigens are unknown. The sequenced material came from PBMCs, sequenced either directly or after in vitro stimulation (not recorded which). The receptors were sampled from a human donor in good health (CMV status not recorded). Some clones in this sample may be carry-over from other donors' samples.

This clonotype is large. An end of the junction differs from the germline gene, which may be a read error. CDR3 in amino acids: CASTVHQPQHF. CDR3 coding DNA: TGTGCCAGCACTGTTCATCAACCCCAGCATTTT. This chain uses TRBV27 with TRBJ1-5; D not resolved. The germline CDR1 and CDR2 sequences are MNHEY and SMNVEV (reference sequence). This CDR3 spans 11 amino acids.

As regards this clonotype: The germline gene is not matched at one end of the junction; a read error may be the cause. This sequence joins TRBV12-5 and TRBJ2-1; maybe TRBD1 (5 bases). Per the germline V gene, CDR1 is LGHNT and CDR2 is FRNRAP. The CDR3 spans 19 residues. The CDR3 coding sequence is TGTGCTAGTGGTTTAGTATCGGTAATAGGGGCCTTCCCCTACACTGAGCAGTTCTTC. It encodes CASGLVSVIGAFPYTEQFF.

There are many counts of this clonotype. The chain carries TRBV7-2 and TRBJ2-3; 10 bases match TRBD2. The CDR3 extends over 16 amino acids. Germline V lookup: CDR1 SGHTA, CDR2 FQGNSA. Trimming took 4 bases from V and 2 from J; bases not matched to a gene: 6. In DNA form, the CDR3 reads TGTGCCAGCAGCTCTGGACTAGCGGACCACACAGATACGCAGTATTTT. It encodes CASSSGLADHTDTQYF.

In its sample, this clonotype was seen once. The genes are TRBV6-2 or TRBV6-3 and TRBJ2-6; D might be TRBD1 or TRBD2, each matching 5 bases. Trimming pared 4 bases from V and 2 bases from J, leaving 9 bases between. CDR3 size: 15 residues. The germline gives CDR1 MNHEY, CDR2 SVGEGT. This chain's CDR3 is CASSSWGPGANVLTF. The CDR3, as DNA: TGTGCCAGCAGTTCGTGGGGACCTGGGGCCAACGTCCTGACTTTC.

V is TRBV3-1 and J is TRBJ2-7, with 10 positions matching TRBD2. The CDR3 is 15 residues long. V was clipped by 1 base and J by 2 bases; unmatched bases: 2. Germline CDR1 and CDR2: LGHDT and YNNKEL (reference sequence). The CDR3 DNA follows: TGTGCCAGCAGCCAAGCGCTAGCGGGAGCCTACGAGCAGTACTTC. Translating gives CASSQALAGAYEQYF.

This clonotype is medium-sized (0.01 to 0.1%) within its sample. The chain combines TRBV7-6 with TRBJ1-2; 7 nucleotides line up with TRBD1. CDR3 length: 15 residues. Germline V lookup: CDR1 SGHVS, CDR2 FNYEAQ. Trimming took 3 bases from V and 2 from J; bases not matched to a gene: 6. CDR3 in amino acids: CASSLTPGQNYGYTF. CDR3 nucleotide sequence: TGTGCCAGCAGCTTGACCCCGGGACAGAACTATGGCTACACCTTC.

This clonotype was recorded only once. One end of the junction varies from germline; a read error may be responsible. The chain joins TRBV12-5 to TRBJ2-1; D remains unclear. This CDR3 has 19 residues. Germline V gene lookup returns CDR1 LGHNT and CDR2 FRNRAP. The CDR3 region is CAGGLVSVIGDVPYNEKFF. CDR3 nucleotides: TGTGCTGGTGGGTTGGTATCGGTAATAGGTGACGTCCCCTACAATGAGAAGTTCTTC. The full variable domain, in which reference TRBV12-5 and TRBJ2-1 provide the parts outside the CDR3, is DARVTQTPRHKVTEMGQEVTMRCQPILGHNTVFWYRQTMMQGLELLAYFRNRAPLDDSGMPKDRFSAEMPDATLATLKIQPSEPRDSAVYFCAGGLVSVIGDVPYNEKFFGPGTRLTVL.

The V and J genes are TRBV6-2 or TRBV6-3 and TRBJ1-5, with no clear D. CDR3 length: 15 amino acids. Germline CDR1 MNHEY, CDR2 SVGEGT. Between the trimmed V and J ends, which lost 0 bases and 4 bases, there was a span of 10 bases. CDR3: CASSYSRRDNQPQHF. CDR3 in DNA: TGTGCCAGCAGTTACTCGAGGAGGGATAATCAGCCCCAGCATTTT.

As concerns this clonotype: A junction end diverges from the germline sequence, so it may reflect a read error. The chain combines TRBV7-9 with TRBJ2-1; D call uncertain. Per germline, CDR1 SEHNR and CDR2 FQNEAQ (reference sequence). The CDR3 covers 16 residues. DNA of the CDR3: TGTGCCAGCAGCTTGGTGGGAATATACACCTACAATGAGCAGTTGTTC. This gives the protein CASSLVGIYTYNEQLF.

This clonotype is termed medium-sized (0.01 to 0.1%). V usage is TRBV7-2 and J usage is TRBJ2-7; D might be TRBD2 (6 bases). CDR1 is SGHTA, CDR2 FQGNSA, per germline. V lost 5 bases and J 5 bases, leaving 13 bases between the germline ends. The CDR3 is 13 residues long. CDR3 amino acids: CASSAEGGHEQYF. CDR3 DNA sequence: TGTGCCAGCAGCGCGGAGGGCGGCCACGAGCAGTACTTC.

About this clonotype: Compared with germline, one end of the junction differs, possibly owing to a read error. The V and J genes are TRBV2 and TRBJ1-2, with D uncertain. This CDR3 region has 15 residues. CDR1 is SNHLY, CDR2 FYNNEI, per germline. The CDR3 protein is CASKARLSPWGGYTF. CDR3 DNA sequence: TGTGCCAGCAAGGCCCGCCTCTCCCCCTGGGGAGGCTACACATTC.